These T cell receptor beta chains were read from a single sample in a study of cytomegalovirus exposure and HLA in healthy donors. Produced via immunoSEQ multiplex PCR; TCRdb's table is partial and in-frame only. The data show some 48,000 clones, and the top ten clones hold 2% to 2.5%. Sequenced input: PBMCs. These TCRs come from a middle-aged woman in good health and CMV-seronegative. CDR3s include the opening cysteine and the closing phenylalanine or tryptophan. A D gene is named only where the DNA matches it firmly.

J gene,V gene,D gene,CDR3 protein,CDR3 DNA
TRBJ1-3,TRBV5-6,.,CASSLDPGKGRNTIYF,TGTGCCAGCAGCTTGGACCCGGGAAAGGGGAGGAACACCATATATTTT
TRBJ2-2,TRBV7-9,.,CASSLGSANTGELFF,TGTGCCAGCAGCTTAGGATCGGCGAACACCGGGGAGCTGTTTTTT
TRBJ1-1,TRBV30,TRBD1,CAWSRQGAMNTEAFF,TGTGCCTGGAGTCGACAGGGGGCAATGAACACTGAAGCTTTCTTT
TRBJ2-3,TRBV30,TRBD2,CAWSVPGLAGVYPDTQYF,TGTGCCTGGAGTGTACCGGGACTAGCGGGAGTATACCCAGATACGCAGTATTTT
TRBJ2-1,TRBV4-3,.,CASSQDLLRPSDNEQFF,TGCGCCAGCAGCCAAGATCTGCTGCGCCCCTCCGACAATGAGCAGTTCTTC
TRBJ1-1,TRBV10-3,.,CAISSTVRNTEAFF,TGTGCCATCAGTTCGACAGTGAGGAACACTGAAGCTTTCTTT
TRBJ2-1,TRBV18,TRBD2,CASSKGLAVDNEQFF,TGTGCCAGCTCCAAAGGACTAGCGGTGGACAATGAGCAGTTCTTC
TRBJ2-3,TRBV10-3,TRBD2,CAIEADERGGTDTQYF,TGTGCCATCGAGGCGGACGAGCGGGGGGGCACAGATACGCAGTATTTT
TRBJ1-1,TRBV12-5,.,CASGLVRGGEGKNTEAFF,TGTGCTAGTGGTTTGGTAAGGGGGGGCGAGGGGAAGAACACTGAAGCTTTCTTT
TRBJ1-3,TRBV4-3,TRBD1,CASSQEWGQGGNTIYF,TGCGCCAGCAGCCAAGAATGGGGACAGGGGGGAAACACCATATATTTT
TRBJ1-1,TRBV7-9,.,CASSLGSTEAFF,TGTGCCAGCAGCTTAGGGAGCACTGAAGCTTTCTTT
TRBJ2-3,TRBV4-1,.,CASSQDRGGESGDKQYF,TGCGCCAGCAGCCAGGACCGAGGGGGGGAGTCGGGAGATAAGCAGTATTTT
TRBJ2-5,TRBV5-1,TRBD1,CASSTNTGGQETQYF,TGCGCCAGCAGCACGAATACAGGGGGCCAAGAGACCCAGTACTTC